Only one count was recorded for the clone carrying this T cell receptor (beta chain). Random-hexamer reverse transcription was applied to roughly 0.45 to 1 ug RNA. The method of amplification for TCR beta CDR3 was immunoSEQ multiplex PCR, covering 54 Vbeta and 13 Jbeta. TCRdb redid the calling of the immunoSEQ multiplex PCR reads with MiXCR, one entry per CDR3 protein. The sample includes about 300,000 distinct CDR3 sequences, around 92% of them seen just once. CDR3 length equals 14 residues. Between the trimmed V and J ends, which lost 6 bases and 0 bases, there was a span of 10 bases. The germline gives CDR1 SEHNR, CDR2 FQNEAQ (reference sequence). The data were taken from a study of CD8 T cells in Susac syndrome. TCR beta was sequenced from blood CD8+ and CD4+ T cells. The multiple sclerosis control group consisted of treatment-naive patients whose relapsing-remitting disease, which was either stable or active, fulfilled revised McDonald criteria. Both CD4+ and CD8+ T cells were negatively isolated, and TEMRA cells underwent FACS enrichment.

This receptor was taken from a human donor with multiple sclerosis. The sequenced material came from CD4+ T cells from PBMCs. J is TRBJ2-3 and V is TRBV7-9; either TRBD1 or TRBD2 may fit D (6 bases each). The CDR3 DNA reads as TGTGCCAGCAGTCGGGGGCGCAGCACAGATACGCAGTATTTT. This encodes CASSRGRSTDTQYF.